This section outlines one T cell receptor beta chain sequence together with its context. Its antigen is currently unknown. Expressed TCRB transcripts were sequenced, since all the RNA that had been isolated was reverse transcribed. Method: immunoSEQ multiplex PCR; TCRdb's copy keeps in-frame clones and lacks some. Altogether under 500,000 clones are present, about 29% being singletons, with the ten largest covering almost 0.065%. The data originate from a study of beta chain features in type 1 diabetes. Study results and caveats: Patients with type 1 diabetes carried fewer insertions and had more deletions at their VDJ junctions.

The CDR3 loop spans 14 amino acids. Germline CDR1 reads MGHRA; CDR2 reads YSYEKL. V was shortened by 4 bases and J by 1 base, with 9 bases between the two germline ends. A single heparinised draw of about 120 mL on average was taken per donor. Material: naive CD4+ T cells from blood. The chain couples TRBV4-1 to TRBJ2-3; D is unresolved. The sequence was obtained from a man aged 18 to 35 in good health. CDR3 protein: CASSPGSGTDTQYF. The CDR3 bases are TGCGCCAGCAGCCCCGGGTCAGGCACAGATACGCAGTATTTT.